This T cell receptor (beta chain) was observed in a study of cytomegalovirus exposure and HLA in healthy donors. From germline, CDR1 is MNHEY and CDR2 SVGAGI. The V segment lost 5 bases and the J segment 6 bases; nucleotides outside the gene matches: 12. CDR3 length: 15 amino acids. Amplification used 60 Vbeta primers and 13 Jbeta primers. Assay: immunoSEQ multiplex PCR; the TCRdb copy retains only in-frame clones and omits some. Counted here are around 110,000 clones, 79% occurring once; the ten biggest clones make up around 4.5%. V usage is TRBV6-5 and J usage is TRBJ2-7; 8 nucleotides agree with TRBD1. The source material was PBMCs. The sequence was collected from a man aged 30 to 45 in good health and CMV-seropositive. The CDR3 loop is CASSPGTGRTLEQYF. The CDR3 DNA follows: TGTGCCAGCAGTCCCGGGACAGGAAGGACCCTCGAGCAGTACTTC.